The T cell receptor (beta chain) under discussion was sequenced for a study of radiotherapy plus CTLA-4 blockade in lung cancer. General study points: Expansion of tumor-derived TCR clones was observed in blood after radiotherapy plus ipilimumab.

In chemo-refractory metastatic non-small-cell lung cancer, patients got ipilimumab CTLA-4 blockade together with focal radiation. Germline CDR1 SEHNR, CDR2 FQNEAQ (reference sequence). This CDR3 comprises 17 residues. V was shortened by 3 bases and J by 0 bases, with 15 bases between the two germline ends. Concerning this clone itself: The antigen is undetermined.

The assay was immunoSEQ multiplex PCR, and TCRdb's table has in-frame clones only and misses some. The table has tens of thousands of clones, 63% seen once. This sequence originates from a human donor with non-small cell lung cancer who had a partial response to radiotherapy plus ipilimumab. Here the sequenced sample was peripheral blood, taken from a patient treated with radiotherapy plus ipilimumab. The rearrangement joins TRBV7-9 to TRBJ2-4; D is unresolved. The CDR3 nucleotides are TGTGCCAGCAGCTTCTACGAAATAAGACTAGCCAAAAACATTCAGTACTTC. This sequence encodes CASSFYEIRLAKNIQYF.